These T cell receptor beta chains were read from a single sample in a study of cytomegalovirus exposure and HLA in healthy donors. Profiled with immunoSEQ multiplex PCR; TCRdb holds only in-frame clones, not every one. The repertoire includes about 120,000 clones, about 69% of them detected once, and 1.6% sits in the top ten. The sequenced material came from PBMCs. The receptors were sampled from a woman aged 18 to 35 in good health and CMV-seronegative. Both conserved end residues are trimmed from each CDR3. Only part of the rows carry a size: once, few, many, or a class if the clone is expanded.

.,TRBJ2-5,TRBV28,ALSGGARRETQY
many,TRBJ2-5,TRBV7-8,ASSPERGGVQETQY
.,TRBJ2-7,TRBV6-1,ASSESSYEQY
few,TRBJ1-1,TRBV2,ASRAYQSVNTEAF
.,TRBJ2-5,TRBV5-1,ASSLDLLETQY
.,TRBJ2-1,TRBV7-6,ASSFEEPSYNEQF
.,TRBJ2-2,TRBV7-7,ASSLAPQGAGELF
.,TRBJ1-5,TRBV15,ATSRGYRLRQPQH
.,TRBJ1-6,TRBV5-4,ASSVLQGRVNSPLH
few,TRBJ1-5,TRBV7-2,ASSVDRDQPQH
few,TRBJ1-5,TRBV19,ASTYQGPYQPQH
.,TRBJ2-6,TRBV7-9,ASSSGQERSGANVLT
few,TRBJ2-7,TRBV4-1,ASSQTAYEQY
.,TRBJ2-7,TRBV7-2,ASSLEAGLYEQY
.,TRBJ2-1,TRBV12-2,ASRLPNRGPYNEQF
few,TRBJ2-7,TRBV19,ASSQDRATYEQY
.,TRBJ1-6,TRBV2,ACRDSGSSYNSPLH
few,TRBJ1-4,TRBV4-1,ASSAGTVSPATNEKLF
.,TRBJ2-7,TRBV5-6,ASSPGQGVHEQY
.,TRBJ1-5,TRBV10-3,AINSDRAGQPQH
.,TRBJ2-1,TRBV7-9,ASTPAGSSYNEQF
.,TRBJ2-5,TRBV30,AWSVGVQETQY
.,TRBJ2-7,TRBV6-5,ASSPTGTGIYEQY
.,TRBJ2-7,TRBV6-5,ASSYGGGSYEQY
.,TRBJ2-3,TRBV29-1,SVDRKGTDTQY
.,TRBJ2-1,TRBV6-5,ASSSYRGSYNEQF
.,TRBJ2-7,TRBV5-1,ASSWDTTYEQY
.,.,TRBV6-1,ASRTGSRDDEQY
.,TRBJ2-1,TRBV30,AWSGSSYNEQF
few,TRBJ2-1,TRBV5-1,ASSPDWSSYNEQF
.,TRBJ2-7,TRBV29-1,SVASDVPYEQY
.,TRBJ1-1,TRBV5-6,ASSWGTGNTEAF
.,TRBJ1-5,TRBV19,ASSKKAQPQH
.,.,TRBV2,ASSFGTGVNYEQY
few,TRBJ1-2,TRBV2,ASSEWGVRKGYT
.,TRBJ2-3,TRBV6-6,ASSYGSSASTDTQY
.,TRBJ1-2,TRBV25-1,ASSSDRVYGYT
.,TRBJ2-5,TRBV9,ASSVDGGSDKSQY
.,TRBJ2-1,TRBV5-5,ASSLGLNEQF
.,TRBJ2-1,TRBV25-1,ASSDLRQNEQF
.,TRBJ2-6,TRBV9,ASSVDPSGRTSGANVLT
.,TRBJ1-5,TRBV28,ASRKGPGYAAQH
.,TRBJ1-1,TRBV25-1,ASSGPGVNTEAF
.,TRBJ1-5,TRBV6-1,ASSEYQVAASNQPQH
.,TRBJ1-2,TRBV7-8,ASSLALGHINGYT
.,TRBJ2-3,TRBV4-2,ASSQLQGSTDTQY
.,TRBJ2-7,TRBV28,ASSLVRQGAQEQY
.,TRBJ1-2,TRBV5-1,ASSLALPGTVHGYT
few,TRBJ2-1,TRBV13,ASSLVGFYNEQF
.,TRBJ2-7,TRBV7-9,ASSLWTGSGEQY
.,TRBJ2-3,TRBV6-4,ASSDSPGQGGDTQY
few,TRBJ1-1,TRBV28,ASSSSGTGGNTEAF
.,TRBJ1-1,TRBV6-1,ASIEKGDEAF
.,TRBJ2-5,TRBV2,ASSVVRGQETQY
.,TRBJ1-2,TRBV9,ASSPYSGQFFEGYT
.,TRBJ1-1,TRBV9,ASSVAVGGTEAF
.,TRBJ1-1,TRBV11-2,ASSSQTNTEAF